This T cell receptor beta chain is drawn from a study of regulatory T cells in long-lasting Graves disease. From germline, CDR1 is LNHNV and CDR2 YYDKDF (reference sequence). CDR3 length: 13 residues. With 5 bases removed from V and 4 bases from J, the gap between germline ends came to 11 bases. Library construction for TCR beta used iRepertoire HTBI primers and Arm-PCR of CDR3 regions. MiXCR, run by TCRdb on the multiplex PCR reads, gives a single entry per CDR3 protein. The sample shows fewer than 350,000 distinct CDR3 sequences, 15% to 20% of them seen only once. This clonotype was picked up a small number of times. Antigen: not known. Sample time point: newly diagnosed GD, antithyroid drugs for less than 3 months. Following extraction of RNA from PBMCs, that RNA was used to make the TCR library. Patients with Graves' disease were diagnosed by American Thyroid Association guidelines. Overall study results and limits: Persistent disease preferred TRBV28, TRBJ1-2 and TRBJ2-5.

The J gene is TRBJ1-1, the V gene TRBV15; D unclear. The TCR originated in a female donor with Graves disease. The sample here was peripheral blood mononuclear cells (PBMCs), taken at new diagnosis, from a patient treated with antithyroid drugs. The CDR3 reads CATSLLGATEAFF. The DNA for the CDR3 is TGTGCCACCAGCCTCCTGGGAGCCACTGAAGCTTTCTTT.